These T cell receptor beta chains were read from a single sample in a study of identical twins. TCRdb reanalysed the 5' RACE reads using MiXCR and keeps one entry per CDR3 protein. The sample has over 500,000 distinct CDR3 sequences; around 20% are singletons. The same data also went into a second study, on T cells expressing NK-cell markers.

The source material was CD4+ T cells sorted from blood. These receptors were collected from a woman between 18 and 29 years old in good health. Each CDR3 is given with its conserved first and last residue. D genes are given only for firm matches. The size field is filled for only some rows; it gives once, few, many or a size class.

j_gene	d_gene	v_gene	abundance	CDR3nt	CDR3aa
TRBJ2-1	TRBD2	TRBV27	.	TGTGCCAGCAGTTCCCCGACTAGCGGGAGAGAGAGGGAGCAGTTCTTC	CASSSPTSGREREQFF
TRBJ2-7	TRBD2	TRBV6-5	.	TGTGCCAGCAGTTACTCGGTTGCGGCGGGAGGCCGGTACTTC	CASSYSVAAGGRYF
TRBJ2-7	TRBD2	TRBV6-1	few	TGTGCCAGCAAGGCTAGCGGGACCTACGAGCAGTACTTC	CASKASGTYEQYF
TRBJ2-1	.	TRBV6-2/TRBV6-3	.	TGTGCCAGCAGGACCCCTCAGGGTTACAATGAGCAGTTCTTC	CASRTPQGYNEQFF
TRBJ2-1	.	TRBV7-2	.	TGTGCCAGCAGCCCCCGCACGTCCAAGTCTGAGCAGTTCTTC	CASSPRTSKSEQFF
TRBJ2-5	TRBD2	TRBV7-8	.	TGTGCCAGCAGCTCCGGACTAGCGGGGCAAGAGACCCAGTACTTC	CASSSGLAGQETQYF
TRBJ2-7	TRBD2	TRBV3-1	.	TGTGCCAGCAGCCAGGGGACTACCTACGAGCAGTACTTC	CASSQGTTYEQYF
TRBJ2-5	.	TRBV10-2	few	TGCGCCAGCAGTGAGCTCGGTTCCCAAGAGACCCAGTACTTC	CASSELGSQETQYF
TRBJ2-7	.	TRBV29-1	few	TGCAGCGTTAGTGAATTCGGAGGGGAGCAGTACTTC	CSVSEFGGEQYF
TRBJ2-3	.	TRBV4-2	.	TGTGCCAGCAGCCAAGCCCGAGGACAGCCAGATACGCAGTATTTT	CASSQARGQPDTQYF
TRBJ2-1	.	TRBV10-3	.	TGTGCCATCAGTGGGGCGTTCGAGCAGTTCTTC	CAISGAFEQFF
TRBJ2-7	TRBD1	TRBV7-2	few	TGTGCCAGCAGAAAGGGTGGGACAGGGGGTGTCTACGAGCAGTACTTC	CASRKGGTGGVYEQYF
TRBJ2-1	TRBD2	TRBV3-1	.	TGTGCCAGCAGCCTAGGGACTAGCGGGAGCCTTGAGCAGTTCTTC	CASSLGTSGSLEQFF
TRBJ2-7	.	TRBV7-6	few	TGTGCCAGCAGCCCCGAAGGGGGAACCTACGAGCAGTACTTC	CASSPEGGTYEQYF
TRBJ2-1	.	TRBV7-8	.	TGTGCCAGCAGCGGTATCTACAATGAGCAGTTCTTC	CASSGIYNEQFF